This is a list of T cell receptor beta chains from one sample in a study of cytomegalovirus exposure and HLA in healthy donors. Sequencing used immunoSEQ multiplex PCR; TCRdb keeps in-frame clones, though not all of them. Here the sample spans about 160,000 clones, around 76% being singletons. The source material was PBMCs. All receptors derive from a female donor in good health and CMV-seronegative. The CDR3 runs from the conserved cysteine through the conserved F or W. D genes are given only for firm matches. The size entry is marked missing in some rows and otherwise reads once, few, many or a size class.

j_gene: TRBJ2-1
d_gene: .
abundance: .
v_gene: TRBV7-3
CDR3nt: TGTGCCAGCAGCTTTGCGTTCAATGAGCAGTTCTTC
CDR3aa: CASSFAFNEQFF

j_gene: TRBJ2-3
d_gene: .
abundance: .
v_gene: TRBV2
CDR3nt: TGTGCCAGCAGTGTAGGGGGTAGCGATACGCAGTATTTT
CDR3aa: CASSVGGSDTQYF

j_gene: TRBJ1-5
d_gene: TRBD1
abundance: .
v_gene: TRBV7-9
CDR3nt: TGTGCCAGCAGCTTAAACCAGGGGGACAATCAGCCCCAGCATTTT
CDR3aa: CASSLNQGDNQPQHF

j_gene: TRBJ1-2
d_gene: TRBD1
abundance: .
v_gene: TRBV7-3
CDR3nt: TGTGCCAGCAGCCTAATCCGGGACAGGTTGTATGGCTACACCTTC
CDR3aa: CASSLIRDRLYGYTF

j_gene: TRBJ1-5
d_gene: TRBD1
abundance: .
v_gene: TRBV2
CDR3nt: TGTGCCAGCAGTTGGCCGGGACAGAGTGATTATAGCAATCAGCCCCAGCATTTT
CDR3aa: CASSWPGQSDYSNQPQHF

j_gene: TRBJ1-2
d_gene: TRBD1
abundance: .
v_gene: TRBV7-3
CDR3nt: TGTGCCAGCAGCCCTTCAGAGGGGGCCGGCTACACCTTC
CDR3aa: CASSPSEGAGYTF

j_gene: TRBJ2-5
d_gene: TRBD2
abundance: .
v_gene: TRBV5-1
CDR3nt: TGCGCCAGCAGCTTAGGACTAGCGGGGGGGCAAGAGACCCAGTACTTC
CDR3aa: CASSLGLAGGQETQYF

j_gene: TRBJ2-1
d_gene: .
abundance: .
v_gene: TRBV6-1
CDR3nt: TGTGCCAGCAGTGAAGCCGGCGGAACTATCTACAATGAGCAGTTCTTC
CDR3aa: CASSEAGGTIYNEQFF

j_gene: TRBJ2-1
d_gene: TRBD1
abundance: .
v_gene: TRBV7-3
CDR3nt: TGTGCCAGCAGCTCCAAAGCCGGACAGGGTTGGAATGAGCAGTTCTTC
CDR3aa: CASSSKAGQGWNEQFF

j_gene: TRBJ2-3
d_gene: TRBD1
abundance: .
v_gene: TRBV2
CDR3nt: TGTGCCAGCATTCCGGGACAGGTCACAGATACGCAGTATTTT
CDR3aa: CASIPGQVTDTQYF

j_gene: TRBJ2-7
d_gene: TRBD1
abundance: .
v_gene: TRBV5-1
CDR3nt: TGCGCCAGCAGCCCTGGACAGGGGGCGCCGGGCGAGCAGTACTTC
CDR3aa: CASSPGQGAPGEQYF

j_gene: TRBJ1-1
d_gene: .
abundance: few
v_gene: TRBV6-6
CDR3nt: TGTGCCAGCAGTTATCGGGGGTGGAACACTGAAGCTTTCTTT
CDR3aa: CASSYRGWNTEAFF

j_gene: TRBJ1-1
d_gene: TRBD1
abundance: .
v_gene: TRBV7-3
CDR3nt: TGTGCCAGCAGCCAAGGGGGCTGGAACACTGAAGCTTTCTTT
CDR3aa: CASSQGGWNTEAFF

j_gene: TRBJ2-7
d_gene: .
abundance: .
v_gene: TRBV5-1
CDR3nt: TGCGCCAGCAGCCGGGACACCTACGAGCAGTACTTC
CDR3aa: CASSRDTYEQYF

j_gene: TRBJ2-7
d_gene: .
abundance: .
v_gene: TRBV6-1
CDR3nt: TGTGCCAGCAGTGAACCGGGCAGGGACTGGTCCTACGAGCAGTACTTC
CDR3aa: CASSEPGRDWSYEQYF

j_gene: TRBJ2-3
d_gene: TRBD2
abundance: .
v_gene: TRBV29-1
CDR3nt: TGCAGCGCCGGACTAGGGTCTAGCACAGATACGCAGTATTTT
CDR3aa: CSAGLGSSTDTQYF

j_gene: TRBJ2-5
d_gene: TRBD2
abundance: .
v_gene: TRBV15
CDR3nt: TGTGCCACCAGCGCTAGCGGCGACTACCAAGAGACCCAGTACTTC
CDR3aa: CATSASGDYQETQYF

j_gene: TRBJ1-4
d_gene: TRBD1
abundance: .
v_gene: TRBV25-1
CDR3nt: TGTGCCAGCCCTCTGCTGGGGACAGGGGTTGAAAAACTGTTTTTT
CDR3aa: CASPLLGTGVEKLFF

j_gene: TRBJ2-1
d_gene: TRBD1
abundance: few
v_gene: TRBV19
CDR3nt: TGTGCCAGTAGTATAGATCGGACAGGGGGCAACAATGAGCAGTTCTTC
CDR3aa: CASSIDRTGGNNEQFF

j_gene: TRBJ2-1
d_gene: TRBD1
abundance: .
v_gene: TRBV10-3
CDR3nt: TGTGCCACCCCCGGGACAGGGGTAAACGAGCAGTTCTTC
CDR3aa: CATPGTGVNEQFF

j_gene: TRBJ1-2
d_gene: .
abundance: .
v_gene: TRBV9
CDR3nt: TGTGCCAGCAGCGTAGCACGAACGAGGGACTATGGCTACACCTTC
CDR3aa: CASSVARTRDYGYTF

j_gene: TRBJ1-1
d_gene: TRBD1
abundance: .
v_gene: TRBV2
CDR3nt: TGTGCCAGCAGGGCCGGGACAGGGATTAACACTGAAGCTTTCTTT
CDR3aa: CASRAGTGINTEAFF

j_gene: TRBJ2-3
d_gene: TRBD1
abundance: .
v_gene: TRBV6-6
CDR3nt: TGTGCCAGCAGCCCTCGGACAGGGGGTACCACAGATACGCAGTATTTT
CDR3aa: CASSPRTGGTTDTQYF

j_gene: TRBJ1-2
d_gene: TRBD1
abundance: .
v_gene: TRBV15
CDR3nt: TGTGCCACCAGCAGGGACAGGGGTGAGGGCTATGGCTACACCTTC
CDR3aa: CATSRDRGEGYGYTF

j_gene: TRBJ1-2
d_gene: .
abundance: .
v_gene: TRBV5-1
CDR3nt: TGCGCCAGCAGCTCAAATCCGGGAGCTAACTATGGCTACACCTTC
CDR3aa: CASSSNPGANYGYTF

j_gene: TRBJ2-3
d_gene: TRBD2
abundance: .
v_gene: TRBV6-1
CDR3nt: TGTGCCAGCAGTGCTTTTAGGGGTAGCGGGGGGGCCGGTACAGATACGCAGTATTTT
CDR3aa: CASSAFRGSGGAGTDTQYF

j_gene: TRBJ2-3
d_gene: .
abundance: few
v_gene: TRBV5-1
CDR3nt: TGCGCCAGCAGCTTGGCCGTAGATACGCAGTATTTT
CDR3aa: CASSLAVDTQYF

j_gene: TRBJ1-5
d_gene: .
abundance: .
v_gene: TRBV4-1
CDR3nt: TGCGCCAGCAGCCAAGTTTCGGACAGCCGTTGGCCCCAGCATTTT
CDR3aa: CASSQVSDSRWPQHF

j_gene: TRBJ2-5
d_gene: TRBD1
abundance: .
v_gene: TRBV27
CDR3nt: TGTGCCAGCAGTGGTGACAGGGGCGCCGCAGAGACCCAGTACTTC
CDR3aa: CASSGDRGAAETQYF

j_gene: TRBJ2-3
d_gene: .
abundance: .
v_gene: TRBV30
CDR3nt: TGTGCCTGGAGTGATGGCGGGATAGGAGAGACGCAGTATTTT
CDR3aa: CAWSDGGIGETQYF

j_gene: TRBJ2-5
d_gene: TRBD2
abundance: .
v_gene: TRBV5-1
CDR3nt: TGCGCCAGCAGCCAAGCGGGAGGGCGTGAGACCCAGTACTTC
CDR3aa: CASSQAGGRETQYF

j_gene: TRBJ1-1
d_gene: .
abundance: .
v_gene: TRBV19
CDR3nt: TGTGCCAGTAGTAGGGGGGGGCAGGTCACTGAAGCTTTCTTT
CDR3aa: CASSRGGQVTEAFF

j_gene: TRBJ1-4
d_gene: TRBD1
abundance: .
v_gene: TRBV30
CDR3nt: TGTGCTCGGGGGTGGACAGGGGGGGAAAAACTGTTTTTT
CDR3aa: CARGWTGGEKLFF

j_gene: TRBJ1-1
d_gene: .
abundance: .
v_gene: TRBV18
CDR3nt: TGTGCCAGCTCATCTGACCCGGGGGGGGACACTGAAGCTTTCTTT
CDR3aa: CASSSDPGGDTEAFF

j_gene: TRBJ2-6
d_gene: .
abundance: few
v_gene: TRBV7-9
CDR3nt: TGTGCCAGCACCCCCCTCTACGGGGTTACAGTTGGGGCCAACGTCCTGACTTTC
CDR3aa: CASTPLYGVTVGANVLTF

j_gene: TRBJ1-1
d_gene: .
abundance: .
v_gene: TRBV9
CDR3nt: TGTGCCAGCAGCGTAGGAGGAAACAGGGACACTGAAGCTTTCTTT
CDR3aa: CASSVGGNRDTEAFF

j_gene: TRBJ2-1
d_gene: .
abundance: few
v_gene: TRBV28
CDR3nt: TGTGCCAGCAGTCCATACAATGAGCAGTTCTTC
CDR3aa: CASSPYNEQFF

j_gene: TRBJ2-2
d_gene: .
abundance: once
v_gene: TRBV11-2
CDR3nt: TGTGTCAGCAGCTTAGTGACAACAGGGTACACCGGGGAGCTGTTTTTT
CDR3aa: CVSSLVTTGYTGELFF

j_gene: TRBJ1-5
d_gene: TRBD1
abundance: .
v_gene: TRBV10-2
CDR3nt: TGCGCCAGCAGTGAGGCAGGGGGCGTTGACAATCAGCCCCAGCATTTT
CDR3aa: CASSEAGGVDNQPQHF

j_gene: TRBJ1-6
d_gene: .
abundance: .
v_gene: TRBV5-1
CDR3nt: TGCGCCAGCAGCTTGGTAGGGGATTCACCCCTCCACTTT
CDR3aa: CASSLVGDSPLHF

j_gene: TRBJ1-5
d_gene: .
abundance: .
v_gene: TRBV30
CDR3nt: TGTGGTATGGGCAAGGGCAATCAGCCCCAGCATTTT
CDR3aa: CGMGKGNQPQHF

j_gene: TRBJ2-5
d_gene: .
abundance: .
v_gene: TRBV5-5
CDR3nt: TGTGCCAGCAGTCTTACCGGGACTCGGGAGGAGACCCAGTACTTC
CDR3aa: CASSLTGTREETQYF

j_gene: TRBJ1-2
d_gene: .
abundance: .
v_gene: TRBV2
CDR3nt: TGTGCCAGCAGTGAATCGGTCGGCTATGGCTACACCTTC
CDR3aa: CASSESVGYGYTF

j_gene: TRBJ1-1
d_gene: .
abundance: once
v_gene: TRBV6-5
CDR3nt: TGTGCCAGCAGCATCCAGATGAACACTGAAGCTTTCTTT
CDR3aa: CASSIQMNTEAFF

j_gene: TRBJ2-3
d_gene: TRBD2
abundance: .
v_gene: TRBV15
CDR3nt: TGTGCCACCAGCCGAATAGCGGGGGGCCCAGATACGCAGTATTTT
CDR3aa: CATSRIAGGPDTQYF

j_gene: TRBJ2-1
d_gene: .
abundance: .
v_gene: TRBV5-1
CDR3nt: TGCGCCAGCAGCCCTCTGATGGGAGGAGGGTACAATGAGCAGTTCTTC
CDR3aa: CASSPLMGGGYNEQFF

j_gene: TRBJ1-6
d_gene: TRBD1
abundance: .
v_gene: TRBV19
CDR3nt: TGTGCCAGTATTGGACAGGCTGGAGGAGCCCTTAAGAATTCACCCCTCCACTTT
CDR3aa: CASIGQAGGALKNSPLHF

j_gene: TRBJ1-1
d_gene: TRBD1
abundance: .
v_gene: TRBV7-2
CDR3nt: TGTGCCAGCAGCTTCACCAGCCGGGACAGGGGGTCCCGCACAACTGAAGCTTTCTTT
CDR3aa: CASSFTSRDRGSRTTEAFF

j_gene: TRBJ1-1
d_gene: .
abundance: .
v_gene: TRBV2
CDR3nt: TGTGCCAGCAGTGGGGGGGGGTTGGGAACTTTCTTT
CDR3aa: CASSGGGLGTFF

j_gene: TRBJ2-1
d_gene: TRBD2
abundance: .
v_gene: TRBV14
CDR3nt: TGTGCCACCCGACCTAGCGGGAGGGTTCGCTCCTACAATGAGCAGTTCTTC
CDR3aa: CATRPSGRVRSYNEQFF

j_gene: TRBJ2-7
d_gene: TRBD1
abundance: .
v_gene: TRBV6-5
CDR3nt: TGTGCCAGCAGTTTGATGGCACAGGGGGCGGGCGAGCAGTACTTC
CDR3aa: CASSLMAQGAGEQYF

j_gene: TRBJ2-1
d_gene: TRBD2
abundance: once
v_gene: TRBV10-3
CDR3nt: TGTGCCATCAGTGCCCCCCAGCTAGCGGGAGTTCCCTACAATGAGCAGTTCTTC
CDR3aa: CAISAPQLAGVPYNEQFF

j_gene: TRBJ1-5
d_gene: TRBD1
abundance: .
v_gene: TRBV10-3
CDR3nt: TGTGCCATCAGTGGGGTGGACAGGGGGGGGGCTCAGCCCCAGCATTTT
CDR3aa: CAISGVDRGGAQPQHF

j_gene: TRBJ2-7
d_gene: .
abundance: .
v_gene: TRBV7-6
CDR3nt: TGTGCCAGCAGCTTAACAGGGTATCTAAAGAACGAGCAGTACTTC
CDR3aa: CASSLTGYLKNEQYF

j_gene: TRBJ2-3
d_gene: TRBD2
abundance: .
v_gene: TRBV5-1
CDR3nt: TGCGCCAGCAGCCTAGGACTAGCGGGAGGGGAAGATACGCAGTATTTT
CDR3aa: CASSLGLAGGEDTQYF